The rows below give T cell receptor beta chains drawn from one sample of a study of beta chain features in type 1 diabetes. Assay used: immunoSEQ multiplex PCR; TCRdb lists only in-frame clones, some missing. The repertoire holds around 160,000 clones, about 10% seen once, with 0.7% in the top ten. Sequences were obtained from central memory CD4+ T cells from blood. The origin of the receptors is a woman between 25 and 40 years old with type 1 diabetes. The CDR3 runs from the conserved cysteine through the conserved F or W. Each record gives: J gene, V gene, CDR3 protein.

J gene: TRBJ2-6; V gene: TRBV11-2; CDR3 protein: CASSRTGSGANVLTF
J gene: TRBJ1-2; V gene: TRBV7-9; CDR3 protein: CASSLVGGLADYGYTF
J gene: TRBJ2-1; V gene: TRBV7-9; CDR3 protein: CASSFHGDTEQFF
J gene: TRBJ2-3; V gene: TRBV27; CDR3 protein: CASSRERLSTDTQYF
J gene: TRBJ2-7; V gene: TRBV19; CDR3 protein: CASVGGPFYEQYF
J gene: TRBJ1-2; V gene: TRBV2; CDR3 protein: CASTANYGYTF
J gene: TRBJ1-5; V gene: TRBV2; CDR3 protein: CASGRDSNQPQHF
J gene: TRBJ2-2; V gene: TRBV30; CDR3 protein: CAWSRQMNTGELFF
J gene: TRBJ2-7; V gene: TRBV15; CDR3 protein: CATSSHRGEQYF
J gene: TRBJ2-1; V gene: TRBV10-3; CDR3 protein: CATGGSGTEQFF
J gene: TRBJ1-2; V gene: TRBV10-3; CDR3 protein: CAISEGRRIYGYTF
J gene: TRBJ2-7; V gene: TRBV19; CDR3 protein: CASSILWTGGRTEQYF
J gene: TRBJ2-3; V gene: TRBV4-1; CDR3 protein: CASSQFLAPKSDTQYF
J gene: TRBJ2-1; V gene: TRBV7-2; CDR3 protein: CASSFEVLGEQFF
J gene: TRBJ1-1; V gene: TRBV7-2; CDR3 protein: CASSSHRGTEAFF
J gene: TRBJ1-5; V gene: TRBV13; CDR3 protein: CASSMGQGANQPQHF
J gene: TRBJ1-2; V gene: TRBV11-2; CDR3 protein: CASSLWGGGGYTF
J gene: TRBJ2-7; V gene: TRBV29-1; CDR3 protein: CSVVLDRGHEQYF
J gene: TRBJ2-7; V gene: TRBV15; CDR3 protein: CATSRGGGGTYEQYF
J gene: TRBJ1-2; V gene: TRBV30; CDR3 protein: CAWNGQGSPNYGYTF
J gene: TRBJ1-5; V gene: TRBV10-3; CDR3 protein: CAITGETNQPQHF
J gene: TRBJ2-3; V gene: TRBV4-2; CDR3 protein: CASSPRASEYTDTQYF
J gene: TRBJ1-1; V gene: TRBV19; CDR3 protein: CASSPRGNTEAFF
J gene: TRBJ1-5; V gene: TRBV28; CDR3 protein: CASSLAGGNQPQHF
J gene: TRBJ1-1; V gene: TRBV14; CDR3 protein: CASSQDQVSEAFF
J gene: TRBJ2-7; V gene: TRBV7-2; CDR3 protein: CASSLGLAGPTYEQYF
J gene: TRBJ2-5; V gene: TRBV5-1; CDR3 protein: CASSPRQPFQETQYF
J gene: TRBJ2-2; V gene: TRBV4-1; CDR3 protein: CASSHLGQGAAGELFF
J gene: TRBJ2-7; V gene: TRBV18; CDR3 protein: CASSPLGTGNYEQYF
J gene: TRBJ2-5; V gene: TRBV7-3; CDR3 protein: CASSLTGGEETQYF
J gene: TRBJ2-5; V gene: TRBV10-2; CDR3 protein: CASSMRGGQETQYF
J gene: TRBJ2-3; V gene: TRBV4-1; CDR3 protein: CASSQLTTPSTDTQYF
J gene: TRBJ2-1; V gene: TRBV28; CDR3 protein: CASSSLAVVGYEQFF
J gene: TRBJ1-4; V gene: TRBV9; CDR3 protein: CASSVVAGEDGKLFF
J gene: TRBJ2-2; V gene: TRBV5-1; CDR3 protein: CASSLQTGELFF
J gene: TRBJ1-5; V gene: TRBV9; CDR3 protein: CASSTAGPNYQPQHF
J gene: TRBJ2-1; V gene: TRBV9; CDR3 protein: CASSMGLGGSGDNEQFF
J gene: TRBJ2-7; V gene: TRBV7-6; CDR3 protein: CASSKGQGISYEQYF
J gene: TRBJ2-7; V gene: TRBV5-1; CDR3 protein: CASRVQSDSFYEQYF
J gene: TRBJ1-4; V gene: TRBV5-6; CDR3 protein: CASSSRTGVVWANEKLFF
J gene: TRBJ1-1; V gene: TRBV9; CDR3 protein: CASSPRTGGTEAFF